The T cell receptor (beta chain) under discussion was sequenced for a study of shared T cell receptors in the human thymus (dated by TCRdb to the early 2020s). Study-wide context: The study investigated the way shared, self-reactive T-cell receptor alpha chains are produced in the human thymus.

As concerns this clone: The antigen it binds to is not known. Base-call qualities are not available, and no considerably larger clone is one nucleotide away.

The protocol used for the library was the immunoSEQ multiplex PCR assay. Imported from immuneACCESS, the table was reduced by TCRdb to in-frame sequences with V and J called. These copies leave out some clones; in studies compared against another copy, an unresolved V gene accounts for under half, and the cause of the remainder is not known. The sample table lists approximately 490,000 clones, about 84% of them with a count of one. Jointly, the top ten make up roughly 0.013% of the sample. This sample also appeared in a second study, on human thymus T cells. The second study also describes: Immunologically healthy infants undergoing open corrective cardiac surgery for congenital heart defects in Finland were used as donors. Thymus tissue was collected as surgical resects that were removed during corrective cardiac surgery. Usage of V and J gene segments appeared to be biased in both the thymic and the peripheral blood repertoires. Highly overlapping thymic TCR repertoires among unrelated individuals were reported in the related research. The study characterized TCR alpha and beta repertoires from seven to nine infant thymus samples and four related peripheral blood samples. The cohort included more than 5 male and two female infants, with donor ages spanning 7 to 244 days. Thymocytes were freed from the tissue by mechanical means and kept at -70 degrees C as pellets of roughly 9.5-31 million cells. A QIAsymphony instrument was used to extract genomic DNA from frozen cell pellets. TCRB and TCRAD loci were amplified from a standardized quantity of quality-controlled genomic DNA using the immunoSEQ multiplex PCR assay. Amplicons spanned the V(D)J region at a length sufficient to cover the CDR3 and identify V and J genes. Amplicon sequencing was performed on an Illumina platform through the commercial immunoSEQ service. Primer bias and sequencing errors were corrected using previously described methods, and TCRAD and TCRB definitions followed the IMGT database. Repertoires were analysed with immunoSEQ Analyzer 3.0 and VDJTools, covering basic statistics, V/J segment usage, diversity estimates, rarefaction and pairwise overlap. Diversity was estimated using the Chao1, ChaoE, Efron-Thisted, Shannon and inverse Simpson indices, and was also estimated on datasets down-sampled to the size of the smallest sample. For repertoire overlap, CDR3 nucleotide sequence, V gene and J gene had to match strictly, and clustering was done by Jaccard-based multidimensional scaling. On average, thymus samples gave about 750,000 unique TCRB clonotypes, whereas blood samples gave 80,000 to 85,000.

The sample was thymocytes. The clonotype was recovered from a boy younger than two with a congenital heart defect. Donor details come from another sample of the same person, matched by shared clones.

The DNA is as follows: TGCGCCAGCAGCTTGGCCGGTAGAGGACAGAAGAACACTGAAGCTTTCTTT. This encodes CASSLAGRGQKNTEAFF. The rearrangement combines TRBV5-1 with TRBJ1-1, with a weak D call of TRBD1 (6 bases match). Between the V and J ends, shortened by 0 bases and 1 base respectively, the junction contains 16 bases. According to the germline V gene, CDR1 reads SGHRS and CDR2 reads YFSETQ. The CDR3 holds 17 amino acids from the cysteine to the phenylalanine. Only the CDR3 DNA stays, 51 bases, in frame from base 1.